The rows below give T cell receptor beta chains drawn from one sample of a study of blood T cell repertoires in COVID-19. Libraries were prepared by immunoSEQ multiplex PCR; TCRdb keeps only in-frame clonotypes and omits some of them. Here the sample spans 250,000 to 350,000 clones, approximately 86% being singletons. Material: peripheral blood. These receptors all come from a man aged 18 to 29 with active or convalescent COVID-19. The CDR3 runs from the conserved cysteine through the conserved F or W. The D gene is left open where the match is weak. Only part of the rows carry a size: once, few, many, or a class if the clone is expanded.

d_gene: -; v_gene: TRBV5-1; j_gene: TRBJ2-7; abundance: once; CDR3nt: TGCGCCAGCAGCTTGGACTCCACCTACGAGCAGTACTTC; CDR3aa: CASSLDSTYEQYF
d_gene: TRBD2; v_gene: TRBV6-6; j_gene: TRBJ2-1; abundance: -; CDR3nt: TGTGCCGCGTTAGCGGGAGGGCCCAATGAGCAGTTCTTC; CDR3aa: CAALAGGPNEQFF
d_gene: -; v_gene: TRBV6-5; j_gene: TRBJ1-1; abundance: many; CDR3nt: TGTGCCAGCAGTTACCCGGGACACCAAAACACTGAAGCTTTCTTT; CDR3aa: CASSYPGHQNTEAFF
d_gene: -; v_gene: TRBV12-3/TRBV12-4; j_gene: TRBJ1-4; abundance: -; CDR3nt: TGTGCCAGCAGTTTATCTGGCGAAAAACTGTTTTTT; CDR3aa: CASSLSGEKLFF
d_gene: TRBD1; v_gene: TRBV7-6; j_gene: TRBJ2-3; abundance: -; CDR3nt: TGTGCCAGCAGCTTAGATCATCCGGGGACAGGGCTTCTCACAGATACGCAGTATTTT; CDR3aa: CASSLDHPGTGLLTDTQYF
d_gene: TRBD1; v_gene: TRBV14; j_gene: TRBJ1-5; abundance: -; CDR3nt: TGTGCCAGCAGCCAAGGACAGGGTGGTCAGCCCCAGCATTTT; CDR3aa: CASSQGQGGQPQHF
d_gene: TRBD1; v_gene: TRBV14; j_gene: TRBJ2-5; abundance: -; CDR3nt: TGTGCCAGCAGCCGCAGACAGGGGGGCGGAGAGACCCAGTACTTC; CDR3aa: CASSRRQGGGETQYF
d_gene: -; v_gene: TRBV29-1; j_gene: TRBJ2-5; abundance: -; CDR3nt: TGCAGCGTGGGGTACAGGGAACAAGAGACCCAGTACTTC; CDR3aa: CSVGYREQETQYF
d_gene: TRBD1; v_gene: TRBV9; j_gene: TRBJ1-1; abundance: -; CDR3nt: TGTGCCAGCAGCTTTACAGGGGGGGATACTGAAGCTTTCTTT; CDR3aa: CASSFTGGDTEAFF
d_gene: TRBD1; v_gene: TRBV5-6; j_gene: TRBJ1-5; abundance: -; CDR3nt: TGTGCCAGCAGCTTGGGGCGGGACAGAAATGAGCCCCAGCATTTT; CDR3aa: CASSLGRDRNEPQHF
d_gene: TRBD2; v_gene: TRBV2; j_gene: TRBJ2-1; abundance: -; CDR3nt: TGTGCCAGCAGTCCTAGCGGGGGTATCCGGTACAATGAGCAGTTCTTC; CDR3aa: CASSPSGGIRYNEQFF
d_gene: -; v_gene: TRBV18; j_gene: TRBJ1-6; abundance: -; CDR3nt: TGTGCCAGCTCACCGACGGGGGGGGGAGCCTATAATTCACCCCTCCACTTT; CDR3aa: CASSPTGGGAYNSPLHF
d_gene: TRBD1; v_gene: TRBV28; j_gene: TRBJ1-1; abundance: -; CDR3nt: TGTGCCAGCAGTTCCCGGGACAGGGAATTGGTTTACACTGAAGCTTTCTTT; CDR3aa: CASSSRDRELVYTEAFF
d_gene: -; v_gene: TRBV7-3; j_gene: TRBJ1-2; abundance: -; CDR3nt: TGTGCCAGCAGCTTGGGGGGTAACTATGGCTACACCTTC; CDR3aa: CASSLGGNYGYTF
d_gene: -; v_gene: TRBV5-4; j_gene: TRBJ1-2; abundance: once; CDR3nt: TGTGCCAGCACGAAAGGCGGGGGGAACTATGGCTACACCTTC; CDR3aa: CASTKGGGNYGYTF
d_gene: TRBD2; v_gene: TRBV10-1; j_gene: TRBJ2-1; abundance: few; CDR3nt: TGCGCCAGCAGCGAGGTCACTAGCGGAGATGACAATGAGCAGTTCTTC; CDR3aa: CASSEVTSGDDNEQFF
d_gene: -; v_gene: TRBV19; j_gene: TRBJ1-1; abundance: few; CDR3nt: TGTGCCAGTAGGTCGGGAATGAACACTGAAGCTTTCTTT; CDR3aa: CASRSGMNTEAFF
d_gene: TRBD2; v_gene: TRBV6-5; j_gene: TRBJ2-7; abundance: -; CDR3nt: TGTGCCAGCAGCTTTAGCGGGCTCACCTACGAGCAGTACTTC; CDR3aa: CASSFSGLTYEQYF
d_gene: TRBD2; v_gene: TRBV13; j_gene: TRBJ2-1; abundance: -; CDR3nt: TGTGCCAGCAGCTTAGGGACTAGCGGGGGAGGGGAGCAGTTCTTC; CDR3aa: CASSLGTSGGGEQFF
d_gene: TRBD1; v_gene: TRBV3-1/TRBV3-2; j_gene: TRBJ1-1; abundance: -; CDR3nt: TGTGCCAGCAGCCAAGGGAACCGGGACAGGGGGGCGAACACTGAAGCTTTCTTT; CDR3aa: CASSQGNRDRGANTEAFF
d_gene: -; v_gene: TRBV5-1; j_gene: TRBJ2-1; abundance: -; CDR3nt: TGCGCCAGCAGCTTGGGGGGGCGGTATAACAATGAGCAGTTCTTC; CDR3aa: CASSLGGRYNNEQFF
d_gene: TRBD1; v_gene: TRBV6-5; j_gene: TRBJ2-1; abundance: -; CDR3nt: TGTGCCAGCAGTTACCCGGGACAGGGGATCCATGAGCAGTTCTTC; CDR3aa: CASSYPGQGIHEQFF
d_gene: -; v_gene: TRBV19; j_gene: TRBJ2-2; abundance: -; CDR3nt: TGTGCCAGTAGGACGGGGTGGGAGAACACCGGGGAGCTGTTTTTT; CDR3aa: CASRTGWENTGELFF
d_gene: TRBD2; v_gene: TRBV3-1/TRBV3-2; j_gene: TRBJ2-2; abundance: -; CDR3nt: TGTGCCAGCAGCCAAGGACTAGCGCTCGGGGAGCTGTTTTTT; CDR3aa: CASSQGLALGELFF
d_gene: TRBD1; v_gene: TRBV27; j_gene: TRBJ1-2; abundance: -; CDR3nt: TGTGCCAGCAGTTTATACAGGGGCTATGGCTACACCTTC; CDR3aa: CASSLYRGYGYTF
d_gene: TRBD1; v_gene: TRBV5-1; j_gene: TRBJ2-1; abundance: -; CDR3nt: TGCGCCAGCAGCGAGACAGGGGAGGAGTTCTTC; CDR3aa: CASSETGEEFF
d_gene: -; v_gene: TRBV7-8; j_gene: TRBJ1-3; abundance: -; CDR3nt: TGTGCCAGCAGCTTAGAGAGCTCTGGAAACACCATATATTTT; CDR3aa: CASSLESSGNTIYF
d_gene: -; v_gene: TRBV6-5; j_gene: TRBJ1-1; abundance: -; CDR3nt: TGTGCCAGCAGATCATACACTGAAGCTTTCTTT; CDR3aa: CASRSYTEAFF
d_gene: -; v_gene: TRBV7-9; j_gene: TRBJ1-1; abundance: -; CDR3nt: TGTGCCAGCAGCATCCTACAGGGTCGGGGCACTGAAGCTTTCTTT; CDR3aa: CASSILQGRGTEAFF